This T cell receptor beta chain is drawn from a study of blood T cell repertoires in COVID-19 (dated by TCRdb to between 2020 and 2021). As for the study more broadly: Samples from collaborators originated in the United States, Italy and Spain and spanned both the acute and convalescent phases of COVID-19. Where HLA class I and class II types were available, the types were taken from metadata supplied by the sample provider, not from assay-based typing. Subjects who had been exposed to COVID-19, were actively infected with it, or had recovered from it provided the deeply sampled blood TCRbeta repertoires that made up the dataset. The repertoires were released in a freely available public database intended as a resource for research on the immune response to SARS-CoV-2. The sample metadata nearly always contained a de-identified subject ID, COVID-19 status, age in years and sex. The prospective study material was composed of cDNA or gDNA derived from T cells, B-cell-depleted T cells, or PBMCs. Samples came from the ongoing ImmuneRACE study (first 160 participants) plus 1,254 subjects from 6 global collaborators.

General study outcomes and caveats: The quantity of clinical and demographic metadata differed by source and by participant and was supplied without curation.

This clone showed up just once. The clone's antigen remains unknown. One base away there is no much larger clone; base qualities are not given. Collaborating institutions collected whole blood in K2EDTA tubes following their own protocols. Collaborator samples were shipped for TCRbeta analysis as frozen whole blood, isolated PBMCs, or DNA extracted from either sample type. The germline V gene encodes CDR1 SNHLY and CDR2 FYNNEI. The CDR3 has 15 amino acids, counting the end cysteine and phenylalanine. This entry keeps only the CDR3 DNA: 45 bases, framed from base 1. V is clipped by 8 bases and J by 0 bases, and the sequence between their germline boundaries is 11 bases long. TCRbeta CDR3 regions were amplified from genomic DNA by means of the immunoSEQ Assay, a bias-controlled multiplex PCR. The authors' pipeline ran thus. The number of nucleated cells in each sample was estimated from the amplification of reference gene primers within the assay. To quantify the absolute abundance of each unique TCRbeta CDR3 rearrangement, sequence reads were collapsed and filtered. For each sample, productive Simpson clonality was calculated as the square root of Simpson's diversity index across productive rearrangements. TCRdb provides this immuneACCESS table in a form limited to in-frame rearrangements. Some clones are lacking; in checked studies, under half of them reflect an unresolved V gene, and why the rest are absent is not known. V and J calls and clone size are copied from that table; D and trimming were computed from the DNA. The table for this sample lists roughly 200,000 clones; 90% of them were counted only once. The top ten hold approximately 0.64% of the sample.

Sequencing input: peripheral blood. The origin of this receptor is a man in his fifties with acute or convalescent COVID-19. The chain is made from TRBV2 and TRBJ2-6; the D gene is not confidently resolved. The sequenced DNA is TGTGCCAGCCACCCAGGCCACTCTGGGGCCAACGTCCTGACTTTC. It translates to CASHPGHSGANVLTF.